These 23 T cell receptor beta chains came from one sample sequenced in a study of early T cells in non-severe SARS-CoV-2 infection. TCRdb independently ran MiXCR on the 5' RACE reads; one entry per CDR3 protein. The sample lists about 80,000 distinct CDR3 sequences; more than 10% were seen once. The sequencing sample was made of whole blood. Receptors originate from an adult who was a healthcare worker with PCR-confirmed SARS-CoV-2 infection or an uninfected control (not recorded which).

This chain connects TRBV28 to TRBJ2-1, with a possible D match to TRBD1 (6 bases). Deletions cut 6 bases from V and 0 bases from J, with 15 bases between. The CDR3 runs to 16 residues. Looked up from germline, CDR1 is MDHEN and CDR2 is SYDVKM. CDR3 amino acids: CASRHQGQDSYNEQFF. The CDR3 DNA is TGTGCCAGCAGACATCAGGGGCAGGACTCCTACAATGAGCAGTTCTTC.

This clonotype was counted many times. The CDR3 DNA is TGTGCCAGCTCCTCTGGGACTAGCGGGTCGTCCTACAATGAGCAGTTCTTC. Its protein is CASSSGTSGSSYNEQFF. The chain carries TRBV28 and TRBJ2-1; 12 nucleotides agree with TRBD2. The CDR3 is 17 amino acids. Looked up from germline, CDR1 is MDHEN and CDR2 is SYDVKM. V gave up 8 bases and J gave up 1 base; unmatched junction bases: 9. Variable domain in full (rest from reference TRBV28 and TRBJ2-1): DVKVTQSSRYLVKRTGEKVFLECVQDMDHENMFWYRQDPGLGLRLIYFSYDVKMKEKGDIPEGYSVSREKKERFSLILESASTNQTSMYLCASSSGTSGSSYNEQFFGPGTRLTVL.

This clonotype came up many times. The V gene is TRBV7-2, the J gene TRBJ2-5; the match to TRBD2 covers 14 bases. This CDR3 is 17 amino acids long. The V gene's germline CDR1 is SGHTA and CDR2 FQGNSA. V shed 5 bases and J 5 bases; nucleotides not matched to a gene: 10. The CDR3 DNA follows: TGTGCCAGCAGCCAGGGACTAGCGGGAGTTTACGGGGAGACCCAGTACTTC. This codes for CASSQGLAGVYGETQYF. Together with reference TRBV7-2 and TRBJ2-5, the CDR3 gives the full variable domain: GAGVSQSPSNKVTEKGKDVELRCDPISGHTALYWYRQSLGQGLEFLIYFQGNSAPDKSGLPSDRFSAERTGGSVSTLTIQRTQQEDSAVYLCASSQGLAGVYGETQYFGPGTRLLVL.

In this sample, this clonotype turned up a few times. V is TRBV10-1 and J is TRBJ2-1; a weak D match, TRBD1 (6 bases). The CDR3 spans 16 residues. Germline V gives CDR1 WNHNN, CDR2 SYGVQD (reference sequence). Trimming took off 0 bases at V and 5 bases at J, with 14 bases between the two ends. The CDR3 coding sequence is TGCGCCAGCAGTGAGTCGTTCGGAGCAGGGGACAATGAGCAGTTCTTC. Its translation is CASSESFGAGDNEQFF.

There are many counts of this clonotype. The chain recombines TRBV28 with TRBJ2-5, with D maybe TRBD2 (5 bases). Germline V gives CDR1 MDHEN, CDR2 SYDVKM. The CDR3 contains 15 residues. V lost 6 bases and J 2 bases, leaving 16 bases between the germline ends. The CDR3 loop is CASSWTGNRQETQYF. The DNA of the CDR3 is TGTGCCAGCAGCTGGACTGGCAACCGGCAAGAGACCCAGTACTTC.

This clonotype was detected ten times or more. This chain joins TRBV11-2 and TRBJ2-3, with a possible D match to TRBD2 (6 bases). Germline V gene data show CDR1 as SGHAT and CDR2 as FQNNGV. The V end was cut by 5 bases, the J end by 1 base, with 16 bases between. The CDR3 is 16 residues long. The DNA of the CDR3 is TGTGCCAGCAGCCCCCTTGGACTAAGGGGCACAGATACGCAGTATTTT. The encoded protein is CASSPLGLRGTDTQYF.

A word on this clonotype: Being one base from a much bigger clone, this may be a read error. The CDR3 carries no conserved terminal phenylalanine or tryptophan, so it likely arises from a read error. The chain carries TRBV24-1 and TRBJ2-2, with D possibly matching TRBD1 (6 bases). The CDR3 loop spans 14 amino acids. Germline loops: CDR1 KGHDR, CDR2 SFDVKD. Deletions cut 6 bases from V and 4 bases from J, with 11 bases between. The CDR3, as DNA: TGTGCCACCAGTCCGAACAGGGCCACCGGGGAGCTGTTTCTT. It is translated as CATSPNRATGELFL.

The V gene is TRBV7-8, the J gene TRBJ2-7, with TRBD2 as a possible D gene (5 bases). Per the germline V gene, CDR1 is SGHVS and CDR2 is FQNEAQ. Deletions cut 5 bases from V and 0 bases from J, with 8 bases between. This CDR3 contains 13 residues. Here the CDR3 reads CASSQRSSYEQYF. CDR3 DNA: TGTGCCAGCAGCCAGCGGAGCTCCTACGAGCAGTACTTC. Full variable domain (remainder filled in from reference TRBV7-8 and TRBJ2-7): GAGVSQSPRYKVAKRGQDVALRCDPISGHVSLFWYQQALGQGPEFLTYFQNEAQLDKSGLPSDRFFAERPEGSVSTLKIQRTQQEDSAVYLCASSQRSSYEQYFGPGTRLTVT.

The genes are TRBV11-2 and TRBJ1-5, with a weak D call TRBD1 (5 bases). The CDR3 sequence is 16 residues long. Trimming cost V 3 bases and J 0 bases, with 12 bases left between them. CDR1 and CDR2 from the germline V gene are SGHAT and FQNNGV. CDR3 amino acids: CASSFLTGHSNQPQHF. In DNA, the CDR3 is TGTGCCAGCAGCTTCCTAACAGGACATAGCAATCAGCCCCAGCATTTT. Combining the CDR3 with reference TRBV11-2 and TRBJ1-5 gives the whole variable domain EAGVAQSPRYKIIEKRQSVAFWCNPISGHATLYWYQQILGQGPKLLIQFQNNGVVDDSQLPKDRFSAERLKGVDSTLKIQPAKLEDSAVYLCASSFLTGHSNQPQHFGDGTRLSIL.

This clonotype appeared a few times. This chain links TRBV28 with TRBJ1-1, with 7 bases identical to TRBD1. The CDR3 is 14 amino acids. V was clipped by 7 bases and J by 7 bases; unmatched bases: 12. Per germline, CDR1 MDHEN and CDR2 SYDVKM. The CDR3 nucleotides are TGTGCCAGCAAACCTTACAGGGGCCGGGATGAAGCTTTCTTT. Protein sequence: CASKPYRGRDEAFF.

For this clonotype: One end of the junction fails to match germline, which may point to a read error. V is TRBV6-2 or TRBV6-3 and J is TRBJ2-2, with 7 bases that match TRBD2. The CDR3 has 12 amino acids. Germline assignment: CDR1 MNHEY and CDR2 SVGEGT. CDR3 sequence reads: CASSLDSGKLFF. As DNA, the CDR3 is TGTGCCAGCAGTCTCGACAGCGGGAAGCTGTTTTTT.

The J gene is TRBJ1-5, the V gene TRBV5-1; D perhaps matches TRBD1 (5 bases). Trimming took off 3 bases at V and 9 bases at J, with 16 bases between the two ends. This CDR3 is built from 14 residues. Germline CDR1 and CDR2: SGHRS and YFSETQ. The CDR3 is CASSWDGGNAPQHF. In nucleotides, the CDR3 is TGCGCCAGCAGCTGGGACGGCGGCAATGCGCCCCAGCATTTT.

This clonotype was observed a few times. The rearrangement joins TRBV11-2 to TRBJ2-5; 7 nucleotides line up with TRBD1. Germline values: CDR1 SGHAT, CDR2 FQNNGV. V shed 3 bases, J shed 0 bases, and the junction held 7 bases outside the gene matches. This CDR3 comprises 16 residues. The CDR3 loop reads CASSLGETGYQETQYF. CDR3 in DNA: TGTGCCAGCAGCTTGGGAGAGACAGGGTACCAAGAGACCCAGTACTTC.

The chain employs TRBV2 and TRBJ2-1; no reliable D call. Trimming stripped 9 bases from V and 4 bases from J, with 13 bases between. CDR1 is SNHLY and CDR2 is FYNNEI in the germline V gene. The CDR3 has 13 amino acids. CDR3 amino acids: CASFNTAYNEQFF. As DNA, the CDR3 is TGTGCCAGTTTCAATACGGCTTACAATGAGCAGTTCTTC.

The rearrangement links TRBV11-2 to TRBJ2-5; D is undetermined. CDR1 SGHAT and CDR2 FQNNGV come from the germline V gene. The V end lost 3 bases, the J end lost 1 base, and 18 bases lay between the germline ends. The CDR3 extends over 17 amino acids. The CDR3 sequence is CASSFGFLGQVQETQYF. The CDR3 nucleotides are TGTGCCAGCAGCTTTGGCTTTCTCGGGCAGGTCCAAGAGACCCAGTACTTC.

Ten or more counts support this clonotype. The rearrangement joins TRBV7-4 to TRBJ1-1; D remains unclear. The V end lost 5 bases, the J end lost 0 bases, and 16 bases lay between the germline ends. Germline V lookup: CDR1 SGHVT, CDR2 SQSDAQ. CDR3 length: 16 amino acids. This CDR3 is CASSQRTAGLNTEAFF. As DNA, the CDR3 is TGTGCCAGCAGCCAAAGGACGGCCGGCTTGAACACTGAAGCTTTCTTT.

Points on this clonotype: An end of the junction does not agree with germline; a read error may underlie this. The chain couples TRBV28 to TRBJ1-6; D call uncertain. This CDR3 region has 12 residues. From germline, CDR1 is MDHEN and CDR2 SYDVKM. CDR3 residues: CASSPARASVLF. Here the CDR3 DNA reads TGTGCCAGCAGTCCCGCCCGGGCCTCCGTTCTTTTT.

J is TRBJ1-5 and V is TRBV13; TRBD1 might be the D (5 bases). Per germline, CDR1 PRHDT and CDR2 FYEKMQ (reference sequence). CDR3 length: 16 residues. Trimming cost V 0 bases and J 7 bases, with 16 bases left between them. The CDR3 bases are TGTGCCAGCAGCTTAGGAGGGGCAGCTTCGGGGCAGCCCCAGCATTTT. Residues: CASSLGGAASGQPQHF.

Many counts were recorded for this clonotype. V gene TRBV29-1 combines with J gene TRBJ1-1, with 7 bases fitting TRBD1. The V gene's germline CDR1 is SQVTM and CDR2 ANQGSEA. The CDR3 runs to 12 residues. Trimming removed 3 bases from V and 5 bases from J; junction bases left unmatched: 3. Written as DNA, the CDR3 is TGCAGCGTTGATAAGACAGGGACTGAAGCTTTCTTT. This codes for CSVDKTGTEAFF.

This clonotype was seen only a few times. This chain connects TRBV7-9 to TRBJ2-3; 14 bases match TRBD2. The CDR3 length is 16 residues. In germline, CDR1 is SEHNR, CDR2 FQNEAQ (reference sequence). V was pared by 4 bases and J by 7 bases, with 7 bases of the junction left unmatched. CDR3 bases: TGTGCCAGCAGCTCCACGACTAGCGGGGGGGCCCATACGCAGTATTTT. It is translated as CASSSTTSGGAHTQYF. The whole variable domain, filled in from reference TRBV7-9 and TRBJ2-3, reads DTGVSQNPRHKITKRGQNVTFRCDPISEHNRLYWYRQTLGQGPEFLTYFQNEAQLEKSRLLSDRFSAERPKGSFSTLEIQRTEQGDSAMYLCASSSTTSGGAHTQYFGPGTRLTVL.

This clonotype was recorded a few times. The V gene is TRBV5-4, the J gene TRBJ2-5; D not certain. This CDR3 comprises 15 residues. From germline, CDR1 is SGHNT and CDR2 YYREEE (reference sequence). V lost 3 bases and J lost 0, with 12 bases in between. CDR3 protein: CASSSQRKYQETQYF. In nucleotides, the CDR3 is TGTGCCAGCAGCTCTCAACGAAAGTACCAAGAGACCCAGTACTTC.

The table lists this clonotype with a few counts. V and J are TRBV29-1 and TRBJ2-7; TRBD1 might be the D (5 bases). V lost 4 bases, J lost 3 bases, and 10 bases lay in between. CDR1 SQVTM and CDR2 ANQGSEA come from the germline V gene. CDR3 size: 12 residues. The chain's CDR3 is CSVARGNYEQYF. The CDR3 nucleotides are TGCAGCGTTGCAAGGGGAAACTACGAGCAGTACTTC.

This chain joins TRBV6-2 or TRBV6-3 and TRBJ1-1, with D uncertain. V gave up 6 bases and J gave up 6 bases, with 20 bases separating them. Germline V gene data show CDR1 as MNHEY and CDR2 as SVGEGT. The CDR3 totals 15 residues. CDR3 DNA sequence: TGTGCCAGCAGCTCCCTGCGAAGAGCTGGGGCTGAAGCTTTCTTT. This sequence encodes CASSSLRRAGAEAFF.